Below are 16 T cell receptor beta chains sequenced from a single sample in a study of T cell responses to AZD1222 COVID-19 vaccine. TCRdb keeps only in-frame clones here, not all; method: immunoSEQ multiplex PCR. The sample shows 100,000 to 150,000 clones, around 89% of them seen only once. The specimen was peripheral blood, collected on day 0 of AZD1222 vaccination. The receptor set was obtained from an adult in good health.

This chain connects TRBV5-1 to TRBJ2-5; 7 positions match TRBD1. Germline CDR1 and CDR2: SGHRS and YFSETQ. The V gene end was trimmed by 4 bases and the J gene end by 4 bases; junction bases not matched to a gene: 10. This CDR3 comprises 15 residues. The CDR3 DNA reads TGCGCCAGCAGCCCTGGGGACAGCTCACCAGAGACCCAGTACTTC. This sequence encodes CASSPGDSSPETQYF.

V gene TRBV19 combines with J gene TRBJ1-1; TRBD1 matches 11 bases. CDR3 size: 15 residues. Looked up from germline, CDR1 is LNHDA and CDR2 is SQIVND (reference sequence). CDR3 residues: CATVDRDRGYTEAFF. The CDR3 DNA follows: TGTGCTACCGTAGACCGGGACAGGGGGTACACTGAAGCTTTCTTT. Full variable domain (remainder filled in from reference TRBV19 and TRBJ1-1): DGGITQSPKYLFRKEGQNVTLSCEQNLNHDAMYWYRQDPGQGLRLIYYSQIVNDFQKGDIAEGYSVSREKKESFPLTVTSAQKNPTAFYLCATVDRDRGYTEAFFGQGTRLTVV.

The chain couples TRBV28 to TRBJ2-2; D uncertain. V was trimmed by 8 bases and J by 2 bases, leaving 6 bases between them. The CDR3 is 12 residues long. Germline CDR1 MDHEN, CDR2 SYDVKM. Here the CDR3 reads CASHSNTGELFF. The CDR3 DNA sequence: TGTGCCAGCCATTCAAACACCGGGGAGCTGTTTTTT.

The DNA of the CDR3 is TGTGCCAGCAGCTTCGGTCTAGCGGGGGACAATGAGCAGTTCTTC. Residues: CASSFGLAGDNEQFF. The rearrangement uses TRBV7-9 and TRBJ2-1, with TRBD2 matching over 10 bases. CDR1 is SEHNR and CDR2 is FQNEAQ in the germline V gene (reference sequence). The CDR3 extends over 15 amino acids. Germline trimming cut 3 bases from V and 5 bases from J; bases unmatched to any gene: 4.

The V call is TRBV6-5, the J call TRBJ1-2, with D tentatively TRBD1 (6 bases). V was shortened by 0 bases and J by 9 bases, with 17 bases between the two germline ends. CDR3 length: 15 residues. Germline V CDR1 and CDR2: MNHEY, SVGAGI. For the CDR3, the DNA is TGTGCCAGCAGTTACTCGATCGGGGTAGGGGGGAGCTACACCTTC. It specifies CASSYSIGVGGSYTF.

The V and J genes are TRBV28 and TRBJ1-4; D remains ambiguous. Trimming cost V 5 bases and J 4 bases, with 14 bases left between them. The CDR3 is 15 residues long. Germline lookup yields CDR1 MDHEN and CDR2 SYDVKM. The CDR3 protein is CASSPPGKLNEKLFF. Written as DNA, the CDR3 is TGTGCCAGCAGTCCCCCCGGGAAACTTAATGAAAAACTGTTTTTT. Supplemented by reference TRBV28 and TRBJ1-4, the full variable domain reads DVKVTQSSRYLVKRTGEKVFLECVQDMDHENMFWYRQDPGLGLRLIYFSYDVKMKEKGDIPEGYSVSREKKERFSLILESASTNQTSMYLCASSPPGKLNEKLFFGSGTQLSVL.

The chain employs TRBV11-2 and TRBJ1-2; D possibly corresponds to TRBD1 (5 bases). The CDR3 runs to 14 residues. Germline V gene data show CDR1 as SGHAT and CDR2 as FQNNGV. V gave up 0 bases and J gave up 7 bases, with 12 bases separating them. The CDR3 DNA is TGTGCCAGCAGCTTAGATCAGGGTACTTTTGGCTACACCTTC. It is translated as CASSLDQGTFGYTF.

This chain uses TRBV5-1 with TRBJ2-2; D remains unclear. Germline V gene lookup returns CDR1 SGHRS and CDR2 YFSETQ. V was shortened by 0 bases and J by 0 bases, with 9 bases between the two germline ends. The CDR3 is 16 residues long. CDR3 in amino acids: CASSLAGGTNTGELFF. The DNA of the CDR3 is TGCGCCAGCAGCTTGGCCGGCGGAACGAACACCGGGGAGCTGTTTTTT.

The CDR3 nucleotides are TGTGCCACAGTCCTCCGGGGGCCGCCGACTTCCAGCTCCTACAATGAGCAGTTCTTC. It specifies CATVLRGPPTSSSYNEQFF. The chain uses TRBV24-1 and TRBJ2-1; either TRBD1 or TRBD2 may fit D (6 bases each). Trimming cost V 10 bases and J 0 bases, with 27 bases left between them. Germline CDR1 reads KGHDR; CDR2 reads SFDVKD. The CDR3 covers 19 residues.

The chain is built from TRBV2 and TRBJ1-2; 7 bases agree with TRBD1. The trim removed 6 bases at V and 4 bases at J, leaving 8 bases unmatched. The CDR3 is made up of 14 amino acids. The germline V gene encodes CDR1 SNHLY and CDR2 FYNNEI. CDR3 sequence (DNA): TGTGCCAGCAGGATGACCGGACAGGCCTATGGCTACACCTTC. Its translation: CASRMTGQAYGYTF.

Details on this clone: Germline and junction disagree at one end, which may indicate a read error. The J gene is TRBJ2-5, the V gene TRBV7-7; 9 bases align to TRBD2. Per the germline V gene, CDR1 is SSHAT and CDR2 is FNYEAQ (reference sequence). This CDR3 is 15 amino acids long. Here the CDR3 DNA reads TGTGCTAGCAGCTCCGGACTAGCGCAACAAGAGACCCAGTACTTC. Translating it yields CASSSGLAQQETQYF.

This chain uses TRBV6-2 or TRBV6-3 with TRBJ2-5; 9 nucleotides agree with TRBD2. The CDR3 runs to 17 residues. CDR1 and CDR2 (germline): MNHEY, SVGEGT. After removal of 6 bases from V and 5 bases from J, the junction contained 16 bases not matched to a gene. As DNA, the CDR3 is TGTGCCAGCAGCCCTCCCCCGCGCGGGGGGGCTTGGGAGACCCAGTACTTC. The encoded protein is CASSPPPRGGAWETQYF.

The chain is built from TRBV2 and TRBJ2-2; D might be TRBD1 (6 bases). Per the germline V gene, CDR1 is SNHLY and CDR2 is FYNNEI. V was clipped by 2 bases and J by 3 bases, with 10 bases between them. The CDR3 contains 15 residues. The CDR3 loop is CASSELGADTGELFF. For the CDR3, the DNA is TGTGCCAGCAGTGAATTGGGGGCGGACACCGGGGAGCTGTTTTTT.

V and J are TRBV19 and TRBJ1-2; 8 nucleotides line up with TRBD1. After removal of 3 bases from V and 7 bases from J, the junction contained 13 bases not matched to a gene. This CDR3 comprises 16 residues. Germline values: CDR1 LNHDA, CDR2 SQIVND (reference sequence). CDR3 in DNA: TGTGCCAGTAGTATGTTGTTTACAGGGGGTGATCCTGGCTACACCTTC. This sequence encodes CASSMLFTGGDPGYTF.

The gene calls are TRBV28 and TRBJ1-1; 9 positions agree with TRBD1. J was trimmed by 7 bases and V by 3 bases; bases with no gene match: 9. The germline V gene has CDR1 MDHEN and CDR2 SYDVKM. The CDR3 covers 15 residues. The CDR3 DNA is TGTGCCAGCAGTTTTCCCCGCGGACAGGGGAATGAAGCTTTCTTT. Protein: CASSFPRGQGNEAFF.

The rearrangement joins TRBV7-9 to TRBJ2-2; 7 bases are shared with TRBD1. The ends lost 7 bases at V and 4 bases at J; junction bases unmatched: 9. This CDR3 is built from 15 residues. Germline assignment: CDR1 SEHNR and CDR2 FQNEAQ (reference sequence). The CDR3 sequence: CASKDRADRTGELFF. As DNA, the CDR3 is TGTGCCAGCAAAGACAGGGCCGATCGCACCGGGGAGCTGTTTTTT.